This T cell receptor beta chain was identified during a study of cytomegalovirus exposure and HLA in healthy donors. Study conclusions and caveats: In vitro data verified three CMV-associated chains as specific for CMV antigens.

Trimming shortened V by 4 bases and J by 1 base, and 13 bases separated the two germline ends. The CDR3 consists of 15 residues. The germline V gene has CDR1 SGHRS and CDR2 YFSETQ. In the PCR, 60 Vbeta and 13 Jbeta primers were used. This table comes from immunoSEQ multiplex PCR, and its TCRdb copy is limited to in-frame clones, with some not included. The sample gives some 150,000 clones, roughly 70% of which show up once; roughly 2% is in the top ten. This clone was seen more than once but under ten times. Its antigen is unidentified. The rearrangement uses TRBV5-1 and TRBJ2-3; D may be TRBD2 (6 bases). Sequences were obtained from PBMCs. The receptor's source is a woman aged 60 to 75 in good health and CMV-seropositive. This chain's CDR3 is CASSTPEGRTDTQYF. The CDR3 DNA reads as TGCGCCAGCAGCACACCGGAGGGACGCACAGATACGCAGTATTTT.